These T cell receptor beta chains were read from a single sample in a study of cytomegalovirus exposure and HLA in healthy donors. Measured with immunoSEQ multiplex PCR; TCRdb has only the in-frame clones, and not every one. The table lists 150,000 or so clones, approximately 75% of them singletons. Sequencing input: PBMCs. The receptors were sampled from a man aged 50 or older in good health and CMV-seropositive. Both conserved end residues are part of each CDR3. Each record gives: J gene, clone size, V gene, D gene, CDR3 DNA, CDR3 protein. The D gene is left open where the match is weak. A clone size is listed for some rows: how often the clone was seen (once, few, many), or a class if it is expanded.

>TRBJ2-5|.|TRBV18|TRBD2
TGTGCCAGCTCCGCCCAGCGGGGGAGGGAGACCCAGTACTTC
CASSAQRGRETQYF
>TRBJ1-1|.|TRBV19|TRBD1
TGTGCCAGTAGTGTACAGGGGCGCGGGAACACTGAAGCTTTCTTT
CASSVQGRGNTEAFF
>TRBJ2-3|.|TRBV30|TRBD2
TGTGCCAGTAGCGGGGCCAACACAGATACGCAGTATTTT
CASSGANTDTQYF
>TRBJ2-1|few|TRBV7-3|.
TGTGCCAGCAGCTTGGGACTCATCTACAATGAGCAGTTCTTC
CASSLGLIYNEQFF
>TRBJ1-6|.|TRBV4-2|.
TGTGCCAGCAGCCAAGATACCGCAGGTGGATCTTCACCCCTCCACTTT
CASSQDTAGGSSPLHF
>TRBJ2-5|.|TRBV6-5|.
TGTGCCAGCAGTTACGCCCGGAGAGAGACCCAGTACTTC
CASSYARRETQYF
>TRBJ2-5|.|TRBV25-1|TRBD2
TGTGCCAGCAGTGAGGCTAGGGGAGGGGTAGAGACCCAGTACTTC
CASSEARGGVETQYF
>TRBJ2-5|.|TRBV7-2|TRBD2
TGTGCCAGCAGCGCCACCACCATAGCGGGGTGGGGCGAGACCCAGTACTTC
CASSATTIAGWGETQYF
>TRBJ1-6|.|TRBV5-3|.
TGTGCCAGAAGCTCGAATACAGGGCTGAGCTCCTATAATTCACCCCTCCACTTT
CARSSNTGLSSYNSPLHF
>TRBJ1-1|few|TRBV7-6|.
TGTGCCAGCAGCTTAGATGGGGTCGGGAGGAACACTGAAGCTTTCTTT
CASSLDGVGRNTEAFF
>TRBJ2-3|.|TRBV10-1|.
TGCGCCAGCAGTGAGTCAACTTACGGGGCAGATACGCAGTATTTT
CASSESTYGADTQYF
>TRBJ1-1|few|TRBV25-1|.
TGTGCCAGCAGTGTGGGGGAGGTCACTGAAGCTTTCTTT
CASSVGEVTEAFF
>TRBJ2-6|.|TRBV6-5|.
TGTGCCAGCAGTTCCCTCCAGGCTGGGGCCAACGTCCTGACTTTC
CASSSLQAGANVLTF
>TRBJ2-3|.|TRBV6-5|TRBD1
TGTGCCAGCATACAAGACAGGGTGAGCACAGATACGCAGTATTTT
CASIQDRVSTDTQYF
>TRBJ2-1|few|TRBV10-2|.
TGCGCCAGCAGTTGGGGGCCCCTAGATAATGAGCAGTTCTTC
CASSWGPLDNEQFF
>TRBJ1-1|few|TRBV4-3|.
TGCGCCAGCAGCCAAGATCGGTCAGGGGCTGAAGCTTTCTTT
CASSQDRSGAEAFF
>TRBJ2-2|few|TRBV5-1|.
TGCGCCAGCAGATCCGCGCTCAGCGGCCCGAACGGCGGGGAGCTGTTTTTT
CASRSALSGPNGGELFF
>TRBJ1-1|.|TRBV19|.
TGTGCCAGTAGTATAAACAAGAACACTGAAGCTTTCTTT
CASSINKNTEAFF
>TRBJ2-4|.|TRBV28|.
TGTGCCAGCAGTTTCTATGCATCAGGGAAAAACACTCAGTACTTC
CASSFYASGKNTQYF
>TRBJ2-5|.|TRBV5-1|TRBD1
TGCGCCAGCAGCGGGACAGGGGGGGAGACCCAGTACTTC
CASSGTGGETQYF
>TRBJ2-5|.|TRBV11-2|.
TGTGCCAGCAGCATAATCTGGGGAGGTGGGGAGACCCAGTACTTC
CASSIIWGGGETQYF
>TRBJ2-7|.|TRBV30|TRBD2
TGTGCCTGGAGTGGCCCGGGACTAGCGGGGGGGCCGTATCAGTACGAGCAGTACTTC
CAWSGPGLAGGPYQYEQYF
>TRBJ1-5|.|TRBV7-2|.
TGTGCCAGCACCTTGTACTCAGGGGACAATCAGCCCCAGCATTTT
CASTLYSGDNQPQHF
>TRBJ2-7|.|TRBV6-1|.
TGTGCCAGCAGCAAAGACAGTTTTTACGAGCAGTACTTC
CASSKDSFYEQYF
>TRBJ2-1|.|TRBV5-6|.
TGTGCCAGCAGCTTGGAGGGGGGGACCTACAATGAGCAGTTCTTC
CASSLEGGTYNEQFF
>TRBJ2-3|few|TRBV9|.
TGTGCCAGCAGCCCCTTCGGTAGCGGAACCCCAGATACGCAGTATTTT
CASSPFGSGTPDTQYF
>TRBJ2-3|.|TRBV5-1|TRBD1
TGCGCCAGCAGCTCGGACAGGGCTAGCACAGATACGCAGTATTTT
CASSSDRASTDTQYF
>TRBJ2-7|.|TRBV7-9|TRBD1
TGTGCCAGCAGCTCCGGACAGGGCACCTACGAGCAGTACTTC
CASSSGQGTYEQYF
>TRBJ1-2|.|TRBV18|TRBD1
TGTGCCAGCCAGACAGGGGGCGAGCCCCTCAGCTATGGCTACACCTTC
CASQTGGEPLSYGYTF
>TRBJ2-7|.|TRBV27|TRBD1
TGTGCCAGCAGACCCGGGACAGGATCCTACGAGCAGTACTTC
CASRPGTGSYEQYF
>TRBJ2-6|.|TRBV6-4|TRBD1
TGTGCCAGCAGATTCCCGGGACAGGGTTCCTCTGGGGCCAACGTCCTGACTTTC
CASRFPGQGSSGANVLTF
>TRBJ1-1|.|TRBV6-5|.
TGTGCCAGCAGTTACTCGAAGAGCACTGAAGCTTTCTTT
CASSYSKSTEAFF
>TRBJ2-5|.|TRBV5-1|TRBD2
TGCGCCAGCAAGGTTATGGCTAGCGGGCAAGAGACCCAGTACTTC
CASKVMASGQETQYF
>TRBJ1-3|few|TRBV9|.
TGTGCCAGCAGCGTAGCCACAGGGCAATCTGGAAACACCATATATTTT
CASSVATGQSGNTIYF
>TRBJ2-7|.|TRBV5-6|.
TGTGCCAGCAGCTTGGGGGGGCCCTACGAGCAGTACTTC
CASSLGGPYEQYF
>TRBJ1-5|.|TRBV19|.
TGTGCCAGTACCGTCGATGCAGGGGCTTCAGGTCAGCCCCAGCATTTT
CASTVDAGASGQPQHF
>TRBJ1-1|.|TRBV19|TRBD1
TGTGCCAGTAGTACGAGACAGGGTTCGCCGGCTTTCTTT
CASSTRQGSPAFF
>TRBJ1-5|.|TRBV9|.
TGTGCCAGCAGCGTAGCAGGGGAAGGTTATAAGCACCAGCATTTT
CASSVAGEGYKHQHF
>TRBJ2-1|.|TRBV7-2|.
TGTGCCAGCAGCTTTGGGGCAGGGGATTACAATGAGCAGTTCTTC
CASSFGAGDYNEQFF
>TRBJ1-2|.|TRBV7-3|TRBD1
TGTGCCAGCAGCTCGACAGGGGGCCCTAGCTATGGCTACACCTTC
CASSSTGGPSYGYTF
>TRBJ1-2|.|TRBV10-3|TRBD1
TGTGCCATCAATCGCGCCGGGACAGGGAGGAGTGGCTACACCTTC
CAINRAGTGRSGYTF
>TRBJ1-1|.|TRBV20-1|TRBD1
TGCAGTGCTGGGACAGAGGGGAAAGCTTTCTTT
CSAGTEGKAFF
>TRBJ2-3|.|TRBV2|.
TGTGCCAGCAGTCTCCAGGGTACAGGTACGCAGTATTTT
CASSLQGTGTQYF
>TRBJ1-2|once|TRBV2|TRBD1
TGTGCCCCCAGGGACAGGGGGGGGACTTTGGGCACCTTC
CAPRDRGGTLGTF
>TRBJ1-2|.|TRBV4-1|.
TGCGCCAGCAGCCAAGAAAGAGCTAACTATGGCTACACCTTC
CASSQERANYGYTF
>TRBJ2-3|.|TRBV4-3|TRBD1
TGCGCCAGCAGCCACTCACAGGGGTGGAGCACAGATACGCAGTATTTT
CASSHSQGWSTDTQYF
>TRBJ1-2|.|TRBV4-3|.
TGCGCCAGCAGCCCACAGGGAGACTCTAGAGGCTACACCTTC
CASSPQGDSRGYTF
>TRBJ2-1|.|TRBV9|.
TGTGCCAGCGCCCTCGACGGGAGCTCCTACAATGAGCAGTTCTTC
CASALDGSSYNEQFF
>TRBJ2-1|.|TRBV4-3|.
TGCGCCAGCAGCCAAGATCCCCTAGCTTGGTATGAGCAGTTCTTC
CASSQDPLAWYEQFF
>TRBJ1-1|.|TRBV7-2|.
TGTGCCAGCAGCTTAAATCAGGGGAACACTGAAGCTTTCTTT
CASSLNQGNTEAFF
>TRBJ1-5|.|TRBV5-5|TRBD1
TGTGCCAGCAGCTGGACAGGTTGGGATCAGCCCCAGCATTTT
CASSWTGWDQPQHF
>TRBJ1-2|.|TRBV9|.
TGTGCCAGCAGCGTAGCTTCAGGAGCGGGGGACCACTATGGCTACACCTTC
CASSVASGAGDHYGYTF
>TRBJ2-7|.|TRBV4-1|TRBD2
TGCGCCAGCAGCCCGGCGGGGGGAGCACTCTACGAGCAGTACTTC
CASSPAGGALYEQYF
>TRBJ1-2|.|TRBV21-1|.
TGTGCCAGCAGCAAAGGAAGAGCAGACTCCGACTATGGCTACACCTTC
CASSKGRADSDYGYTF